The 22 T cell receptor beta chains below all came from one sample that was sequenced in a study of beta chain features in type 1 diabetes. Findings of the study overall: Shortening that was moderate but significant affected the TCRB CDR3s of Type 1 diabetes patients in all four CD4+ subsets.

Reverse transcription of all isolated RNA meant that expressed TCRB transcripts were sequenced. Sequenced by immunoSEQ multiplex PCR; TCRdb stores in-frame clones only, minus some. The repertoire holds a few hundred thousand clones, with 15% as singletons. Antigens of these TCRs are unknown. Sequencing input: naive CD4+ T cells from blood. Receptors were obtained from a man aged 18 to 30 with type 1 diabetes.

In its sample, this clone was seen a few times. Other DNA sequences in the same sample also yield this CDR3. The chain joins TRBV18 to TRBJ1-5; no clear D. V was trimmed by 6 bases and J by 0 bases, leaving 9 bases between them. The CDR3 is 14 amino acids. CDR1 and CDR2 (germline): KGHSH, LQKENI. The CDR3 protein is CASSPRYSNQPQHF. In nucleotides, the CDR3 is TGTGCCAGCTCTCCCAGGTATAGCAATCAGCCCCAGCATTTT. The entire variable domain, with the rest obtained from reference TRBV18 and TRBJ1-5, is as follows: NAGVMQNPRHLVRRRGQEARLRCSPMKGHSHVYWYRQLPEEGLKFMVYLQKENIIDESGMPKERFSAEFPKEGPSILRIQQVVRGDSAAYFCASSPRYSNQPQHFGDGTRLSIL.

The V call is TRBV30, the J call TRBJ2-7; D gene ambiguous. CDR3 size: 13 residues. Trimming pared 0 bases from V and 3 bases from J, leaving 9 bases between. In germline, CDR1 is GTSNPN, CDR2 SVGIG (reference sequence). The CDR3 nucleotides read TGTGCCTGGAGTGTACAGCTTCTCTACGAGCAGTACTTC. It encodes CAWSVQLLYEQYF.

This clone has a handful of counts. The chain couples TRBV27 to TRBJ1-1; 10 positions match TRBD1. V gave up 6 bases and J gave up 1 base; unmatched junction bases: 2. Looked up from germline, CDR1 is MNHEY and CDR2 is SMNVEV (reference sequence). This CDR3 has 14 amino acids. In DNA form, the CDR3 reads TGTGCCAGCAGCCGACAGGGGGCGAACACTGAAGCTTTCTTT. The encoded protein is CASSRQGANTEAFF.

This clone was detected only a few times. The J gene is TRBJ2-3, the V gene TRBV7-2, with D unclear. Germline CDR1 reads SGHTA; CDR2 reads FQGNSA. The CDR3 spans 13 residues. Trimming stripped 5 bases from V and 5 bases from J, with 11 bases between. DNA of the CDR3: TGTGCCAGCAGCCCACTTGTCCTAGATACGCAGTATTTT. Translating it yields CASSPLVLDTQYF.

V usage is TRBV20-1 and J usage is TRBJ2-7, with TRBD2 as a possible D gene (5 bases). Germline-derived CDR1 and CDR2 are DFQATT and SNEGSKA (reference sequence). Trimming took 1 base from V and 7 from J, leaving 8 bases between them. The CDR3 has 11 amino acids. CDR3 protein: CSARGGREQYF. The CDR3 region has the DNA TGCAGTGCTAGAGGAGGGAGAGAGCAGTACTTC.

The chain links TRBV7-9 to TRBJ2-1, with 8 bases fitting TRBD2. From germline, CDR1 is SEHNR and CDR2 FQNEAQ (reference sequence). The J segment lost 3 bases and the V segment lost 1 base, leaving 5 bases of the junction unmatched. The CDR3 has 16 amino acids. This CDR3 is CASSLGLAGNYNEQFF. The DNA of the CDR3 is TGTGCCAGCAGCTTAGGGCTAGCGGGCAACTACAATGAGCAGTTCTTC.

The chain employs TRBV29-1 and TRBJ2-2; 7 nucleotides agree with TRBD2. CDR1 is SQVTM, CDR2 ANQGSEA, per germline. The CDR3 is 15 residues long. Trimming at V came to 5 bases and at J to 1 base, leaving 7 bases not matched to a gene. CDR3 sequence reads: CSVIEAGLNTGELFF. DNA of the CDR3: TGCAGCGTTATAGAAGCGGGGTTGAACACCGGGGAGCTGTTTTTT.

The chain combines TRBV28 with TRBJ2-7, with D possibly TRBD1 on 5 matching bases. Germline V gives CDR1 MDHEN, CDR2 SYDVKM. This CDR3 has 11 residues. V dropped 7 bases and J dropped 6 bases, with 10 bases sitting between them. The CDR3 DNA is TGTGCCAGCATAAGGGGTCCCGAGCAGTACTTC. Its translation is CASIRGPEQYF.

V is TRBV28 and J is TRBJ1-2, with D maybe TRBD1 (5 bases). Germline V gene lookup returns CDR1 MDHEN and CDR2 SYDVKM. The CDR3 sequence is 11 residues long. Trimming took 11 bases from V and 4 from J, leaving 11 bases between them. CDR3 nucleotide sequence: TGTGCCGCCTGGGGGGGCTATGGCTACACCTTC. It is translated as CAAWGGYGYTF.

The chain employs TRBV7-2 and TRBJ2-3, with 8 bases lining up with TRBD1. Germline V gene sequence: CDR1 SGHTA, CDR2 FQGNSA. V gave up 2 bases and J gave up 4 bases; unmatched junction bases: 5. The CDR3 length is 15 residues. The CDR3 reads CASSLKQGAADTQYF. The CDR3 DNA sequence: TGTGCCAGCAGCTTAAAGCAGGGGGCGGCAGATACGCAGTATTTT.

This clone was seen a few times. This rearrangement joins TRBV30 to TRBJ1-2, with a possible D match to TRBD1 (5 bases). CDR1 is GTSNPN, CDR2 SVGIG, per germline (reference sequence). The CDR3 has 12 amino acids. Trimming removed 5 bases from V and 9 bases from J, with 16 bases in between. CDR3 nucleotide sequence: TGTGCCTGGTCCAGGGATCTGCGAAGCTACACCTTC. Translation gives CAWSRDLRSYTF.

The chain carries TRBV5-6 and TRBJ2-1; 10 bases map to TRBD2. Germline assignment: CDR1 SGHDT and CDR2 YYEEEE. The CDR3 covers 16 residues. V was clipped by 3 bases and J by 2 bases; unmatched bases: 5. The CDR3 DNA follows: TGTGCCAGCAGCTCCGACCTAGCGGGGGCCTACAATGAGCAGTTCTTC. Translated: CASSSDLAGAYNEQFF.

CDR3 in DNA: TGTGCCACCACTGCCGTCGGGGGCCAAGAGACCCAGTACTTC. It codes for CATTAVGGQETQYF. The rearrangement links TRBV6-6 to TRBJ2-5; D may be TRBD2 (6 bases). Trimming removed 10 bases from V and 1 base from J, with 16 bases in between. The CDR3 has 14 residues. The germline gives CDR1 MNHNY, CDR2 SVGAGI (reference sequence).

This sequence joins TRBV29-1 and TRBJ2-5; D might be TRBD2 (5 bases). V shed 5 bases and J shed 3 bases, with 13 bases lying between them. CDR1 is SQVTM and CDR2 is ANQGSEA in the germline V gene. This CDR3 is 13 amino acids long. CDR3 sequence reads: CSVSGVLKETQYF. The DNA of the CDR3 is TGCAGCGTTTCCGGGGTCCTAAAAGAGACCCAGTACTTC.

This clone has a handful of counts. This chain joins TRBV30 and TRBJ2-7; TRBD2 agrees at 7 bases. The ends lost 0 bases at V and 3 bases at J; junction bases unmatched: 8. The CDR3 runs to 15 residues. Germline assignment: CDR1 GTSNPN and CDR2 SVGIG (reference sequence). CDR3 loop: CAWSVSGTTLYEQYF. In nucleotides, the CDR3 is TGTGCCTGGAGTGTATCTGGGACTACCCTCTACGAGCAGTACTTC.

With respect to this clone: Other DNA sequences within the sample encode an identical CDR3. CDR3 region: CATSRGQNNEKLFF. CDR3 nucleotides: TGTGCCACCAGCAGAGGGCAGAATAATGAAAAACTGTTTTTT. The gene calls are TRBV15 and TRBJ1-4; D is undetermined. Germline-derived CDR1 and CDR2 are LNHNV and YYDKDF (reference sequence). There are 14 residues in the CDR3. Trimming stripped 1 base from V and 4 bases from J, with 7 bases between.

J is TRBJ2-7 and V is TRBV28; possibly TRBD1 for D (7 bases). Germline CDR1 reads MDHEN; CDR2 reads SYDVKM. V was shortened by 10 bases and J by 2 bases, with 21 bases between the two germline ends. CDR3 length: 15 residues. In nucleotides, the CDR3 is TGTGCCATCCGAGGAGGGGGCGCGGTAGCCTACGAGCAGTACTTC. Protein sequence: CAIRGGGAVAYEQYF.

This clone was counted between two and nine times. The V and J genes are TRBV18 and TRBJ2-7, with TRBD2 as a possible D gene (5 bases). The length of the CDR3 is 13 residues. The germline V gene has CDR1 KGHSH and CDR2 LQKENI. Trimming cost V 4 bases and J 2 bases, with 9 bases left between them. Here the CDR3 reads CASSRSGTYEQYF. CDR3 sequence (DNA): TGTGCCAGCTCACGATCCGGGACCTACGAGCAGTACTTC.

This chain links TRBV30 with TRBJ1-1; 8 positions agree with TRBD1. With 3 bases clipped from V and 0 bases from J, the junction kept 3 bases outside the gene matches. Germline V gene lookup returns CDR1 GTSNPN and CDR2 SVGIG (reference sequence). The CDR3 length is 14 residues. The CDR3 loop is CAWRRTGMNTEAFF. The CDR3 DNA reads TGTGCCTGGAGGCGGACAGGGATGAACACTGAAGCTTTCTTT.

The chain has TRBV30 and TRBJ2-3; 8 bases match TRBD1. Germline V CDR1 and CDR2: GTSNPN, SVGIG (reference sequence). The CDR3 is made up of 14 amino acids. The V segment lost 2 bases and the J segment 5 bases; nucleotides outside the gene matches: 6. Written as DNA, the CDR3 is TGTGCCTGGAGTAGGACAGGGAAGGGAGATACGCAGTATTTT. Translating it yields CAWSRTGKGDTQYF.

This clone occurred a few times. The chain links TRBV6-5 to TRBJ2-7; D possibly corresponds to TRBD1 (7 bases). Germline V lookup: CDR1 MNHEY, CDR2 SVGAGI. The V end was cut by 4 bases, the J end by 5 bases, with 9 bases between. CDR3 length: 12 amino acids. The CDR3 region has the DNA TGTGCCAGCAGTTGGAGGGGGCACGAGCAGTACTTC. It codes for CASSWRGHEQYF.

There are a few counts of this clone. This same CDR3 is encoded by further DNA sequences in the sample. This chain connects TRBV10-3 to TRBJ1-1, with TRBD1 matching 9 bases. This CDR3 region has 13 residues. The germline V gene encodes CDR1 ENHRY and CDR2 SYGVKD. V shed 7 bases, J shed 5 bases, and the junction held 5 bases outside the gene matches. The CDR3 region has the DNA TGTGCCATCACCCCGGGACAGGGAACTGAAGCTTTCTTT. It is translated as CAITPGQGTEAFF.